This record covers a single T cell receptor beta chain. Its recognized antigen is unknown. Base qualities are not recorded, but no much larger clone differs from it by a single base. Donors were healthy HIV-negative adults with no recently reported acute infections or vaccinations. All donors were Caucasian adults living in Nashville, Tennessee, USA. Magnetic negative selection was used to enrich CD4+ T cells, after which naive cells were positively selected on CD45RA and the negative fraction became the memory subset. After blood collection by leukapheresis, PBMCs were isolated using Ficoll-Histopaque density gradient centrifugation and then cryopreserved in the vapor phase of liquid nitrogen. Purity and quantity of every magnetically sorted T cell population were checked by analytical flow cytometry. Genomic DNA was isolated from each sorted fraction and quantified by UV absorbance on a Nanodrop 2000c.

These data originate in a study of shared clonotypes between healthy human individuals (dated by TCRdb to between 2020 and 2021). General notes on the study: Three men and a couple of women, aged 18 to 49 years, made up the cohort. Each donor's leukapheresis produced roughly between about 0.85 and 10 billion PBMCs. To estimate repertoire size and how much clonotype sharing occurs between individuals, the study deeply sequenced the blood TCR repertoires of five healthy adults. To increase sequencing depth and limit assay-specific biases, TCR repertoire library preparation and sequencing were carried out by different laboratories using diverse techniques. For each donor, CD4 naive and CD4 memory were each given three plates, CD8 naive was given two plates, and CD8 memory was given one plate. Results the study describes overall, beyond this receptor: Pairwise subsampling led to the expectation that sequencing depth would affect the degree of clonotype sharing among donors. The small number of donors limited the genetic and exposure-history diversity represented. Incomplete sequencing was indicated by rarefaction of sorted-subset datasets, despite the large sequencing depth. Larger estimated clonotype richness was generally found for naive subsets than for memory subsets. Clonotypes shared by all four sorted-subset donors showed higher generation probabilities than non-shared clonotypes. Sampling was restricted to blood, and TCR repertoires in tissues likely differ from the TCR repertoires found in blood. Sharing across several donors was observed for 5% to 6.5% of naive CD4, less than 4% of naive CD8, 2% to 2.5% of memory CD4, and about 0.39% of memory CD8 clonotypes.

Using the deep immunoSEQ assay, TCR CDR3 regions were amplified from genomic DNA by multiplex PCR. Extracted genomic DNA from each cell subset was distributed evenly across all wells of several immunoSEQ 96-well plates, and each plate was treated as a replicate. For sorted subsets, 200 to 250 ng genomic DNA, equal to about 30,000 T cell genomes, was loaded into each replicate PCR. Purified libraries were measured with a Qubit 3.0 fluorometer, size-checked on a Bioanalyzer 2100, and measured again with the KAPA Library Quantification kit. Each immunoSEQ 96-well plate was sequenced on its own single-read 150-cycle Illumina NextSeq 550 flow cell. Per the source publication's procedure: Because the immunoSEQ output held only junctional sequences and lacked quality scores, the filtering could not match the filtering applied to full-length reads. Sequences were annotated with PyIR, a Python wrapper for IgBLAST v1.9, and V/J genes and CDR3 were assigned using IMGT germline references. Reads were removed for weak V/J assignments (E-value above 1e-6), missing CDR3, stop codons, out-of-frame junctions, or ambiguous translated residues. A V3J clonotype was defined by an identical inferred V gene, J gene, and CDR3 amino acid sequence. The percentage overlap between two repertoires was calculated by dividing the number of shared unique clonotypes by the size of the smaller repertoire. Repertoire richness was assessed with RTK rarefaction, the Chao1 estimator, and Recon v2.1 estimates of unobserved clonotypes. Generation probabilities were computed with OLGA for all TCRbeta clonotypes obtained by the gDNA method from several donors. TCRdb stores this immuneACCESS table with in-frame sequences only. Part of the clones is absent; in the studies checked, under half of the shortfall reflects unresolved V genes, and no reason is known for the rest. That table gives V, J and clone size, and the DNA gave D and trimming. For this sample the table gives about 1.5 million clones, of which 95% to 99% were detected only once. About 0.45% of the sample is in the top ten clones.

Reading the germline V gene gives CDR1 SGHDT and CDR2 YYEEEE. V trim: 5 bases; J trim: 4 bases; unmatched bases: 9. The cysteine opens and the phenylalanine closes a CDR3 of 15 amino acids. Here the CDR3 DNA is all that survives: 45 bases in frame from base 1. Recombination linked TRBV5-6 to TRBJ2-1, with 7 junctional bases fitting TRBD2. The clonotype originates from a man aged 25 to 40 in good health. The sample taken for sequencing was naive CD4+ T cells sorted from blood. The cell subset or site label of this sample denotes: CD45RA+ positively selected. The CDR3 here reads CASSPGLEIYNEQFF. The DNA sequence is given as TGTGCCAGCAGTCCTGGACTAGAGATTTACAATGAGCAGTTCTTC.